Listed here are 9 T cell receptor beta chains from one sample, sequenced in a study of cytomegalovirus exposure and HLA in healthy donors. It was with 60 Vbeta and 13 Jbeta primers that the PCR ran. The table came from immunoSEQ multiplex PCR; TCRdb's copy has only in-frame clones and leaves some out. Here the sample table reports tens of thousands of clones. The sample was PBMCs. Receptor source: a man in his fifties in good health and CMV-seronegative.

The CDR3 DNA sequence: TGTGCCAGCAGCTTAGTCGGGGGGGGGTTCGCCTACGAGCAGTACTTC. Translation gives CASSLVGGGFAYEQYF. The chain has TRBV7-9 and TRBJ2-7, with TRBD2 matching 8 bases. Germline lookup yields CDR1 SEHNR and CDR2 FQNEAQ (reference sequence). J lost 2 bases, V lost 1 base, and 7 bases had no gene match. The CDR3 is 16 residues long.

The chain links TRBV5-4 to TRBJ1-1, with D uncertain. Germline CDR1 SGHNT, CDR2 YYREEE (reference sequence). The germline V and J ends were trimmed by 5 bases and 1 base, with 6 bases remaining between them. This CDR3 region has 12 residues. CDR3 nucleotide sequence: TGTGCCAGCAGTCCAGGGAACACTGAAGCTTTCTTT. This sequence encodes CASSPGNTEAFF. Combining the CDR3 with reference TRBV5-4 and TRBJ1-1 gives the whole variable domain ETGVTQSPTHLIKTRGQQVTLRCSSQSGHNTVSWYQQALGQGPQFIFQYYREEENGRGNFPPRFSGLQFPNYSSELNVNALELDDSALYLCASSPGNTEAFFGQGTRLTVV.

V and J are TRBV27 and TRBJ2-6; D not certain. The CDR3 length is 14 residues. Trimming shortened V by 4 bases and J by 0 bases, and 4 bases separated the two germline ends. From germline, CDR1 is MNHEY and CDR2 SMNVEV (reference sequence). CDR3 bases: TGTGCCAGCAGTTCCAGCTCTGGGGCCAACGTCCTGACTTTC. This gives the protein CASSSSSGANVLTF.

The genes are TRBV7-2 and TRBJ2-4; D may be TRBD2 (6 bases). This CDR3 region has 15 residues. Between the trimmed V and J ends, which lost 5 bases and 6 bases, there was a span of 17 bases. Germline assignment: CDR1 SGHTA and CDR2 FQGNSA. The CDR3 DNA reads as TGTGCCAGCAGCCAGGGAGGCACTCTCGGAAACATTCAGTACTTC. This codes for CASSQGGTLGNIQYF.

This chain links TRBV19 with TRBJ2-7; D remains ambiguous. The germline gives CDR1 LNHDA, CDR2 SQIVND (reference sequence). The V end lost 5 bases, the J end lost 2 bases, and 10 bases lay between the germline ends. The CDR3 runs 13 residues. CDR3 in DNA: TGTGCCAGTAGTGTGGTTGGCACCTACGAGCAGTACTTC. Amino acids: CASSVVGTYEQYF. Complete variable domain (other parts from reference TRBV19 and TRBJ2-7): DGGITQSPKYLFRKEGQNVTLSCEQNLNHDAMYWYRQDPGQGLRLIYYSQIVNDFQKGDIAEGYSVSREKKESFPLTVTSAQKNPTAFYLCASSVVGTYEQYFGPGTRLTVT.

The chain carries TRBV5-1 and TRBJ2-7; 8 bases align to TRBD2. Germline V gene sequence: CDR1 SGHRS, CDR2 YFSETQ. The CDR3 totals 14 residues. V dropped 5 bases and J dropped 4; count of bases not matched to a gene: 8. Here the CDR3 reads CASSPGTSSYEQYF. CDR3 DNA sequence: TGCGCCAGCAGTCCCGGGACTAGTAGTTACGAGCAGTACTTC.

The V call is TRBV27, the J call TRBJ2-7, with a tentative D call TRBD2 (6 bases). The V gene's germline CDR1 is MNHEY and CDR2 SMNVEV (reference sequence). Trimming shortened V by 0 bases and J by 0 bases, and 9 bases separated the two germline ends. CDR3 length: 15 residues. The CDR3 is CASSLSEGYSYEQYF. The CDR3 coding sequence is TGTGCCAGCAGTTTATCGGAGGGTTACTCCTACGAGCAGTACTTC.

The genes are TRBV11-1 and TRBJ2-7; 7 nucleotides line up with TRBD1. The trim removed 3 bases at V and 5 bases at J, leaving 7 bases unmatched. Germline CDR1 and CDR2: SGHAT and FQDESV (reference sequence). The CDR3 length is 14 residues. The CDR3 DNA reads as TGTGCCAGCAGCTTCTGGACAGGTACCAACGAGCAGTACTTC. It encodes CASSFWTGTNEQYF.

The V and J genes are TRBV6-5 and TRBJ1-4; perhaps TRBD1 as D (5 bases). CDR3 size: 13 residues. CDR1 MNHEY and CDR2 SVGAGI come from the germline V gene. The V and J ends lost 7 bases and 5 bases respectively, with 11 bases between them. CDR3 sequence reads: CASTAGHNEKLFF. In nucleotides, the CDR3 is TGTGCCAGCACGGCAGGGCACAATGAAAAACTGTTTTTT.